These T cell receptor beta chains were read from a single sample in a study of blood T cell repertoires in COVID-19. Only in-frame clones appear in the TCRdb table, and some are missing; sequencing was by immunoSEQ multiplex PCR. The sample lists some 100,000 clones; roughly 92% were seen once. Sequenced: peripheral blood. These receptor sequences come from a man aged 65-85 years with acute or convalescent COVID-19. The conserved cysteine and the conserved F or W are not part of the CDR3 here. The order of the fields is V gene, D gene, J gene, CDR3 protein. The D gene is left open where the match is weak.

TRBV29-1	NA	TRBJ2-1	SVATGGGNEQF
TRBV27	NA	TRBJ1-1	ASSYQTGTEAF
TRBV19	NA	TRBJ2-5	ASSLGETQY
TRBV28	NA	TRBJ1-5	ASSLAASNQPQH
TRBV5-1	TRBD1	TRBJ2-7	ASSLRDRVYEQY
TRBV4-3	NA	TRBJ1-3	ASSQDQVGGGNTIY
TRBV28	TRBD1	TRBJ1-1	ASKDRGLNTEAF
TRBV10-3	TRBD1	TRBJ1-2	AISERQGARTHGYT
TRBV19	NA	TRBJ1-1	ASSYTVRGIVTEAF
TRBV9	NA	TRBJ2-3	ASSVEGDSDTQY
TRBV3-1/TRBV3-2	NA	TRBJ1-5	ASSQGGSNQPQH
TRBV3-1/TRBV3-2	NA	TRBJ2-6	ASSRLKTAGANVLT
TRBV6-5	NA	TRBJ2-7	ASSNPGLSSYEQY
TRBV27	NA	TRBJ1-3	ASSMGAGNTIY
TRBV2	TRBD1	TRBJ1-3	ASSERSLVGTGGGNTIY
TRBV9	TRBD1	TRBJ2-1	ASSPPGQGASGEQF
TRBV5-4	NA	TRBJ2-2	ASSKSGNTGELF
TRBV6-5	TRBD1	TRBJ1-6	ASRGQGGNSPLH
TRBV3-1/TRBV3-2	TRBD2	TRBJ2-7	ASSHAAGSLEQY
TRBV28	NA	TRBJ1-1	ASSLGGMNTEAF
TRBV6-5	NA	TRBJ1-2	ASLPTGNAYGYT
TRBV12-3/TRBV12-4	NA	TRBJ1-1	ASSLAAGGRAF
TRBV30	TRBD1	TRBJ1-1	AWSTGQLNTEAF
TRBV24-1	TRBD2	TRBJ2-3	AAPSSGTITSTDTQY